A single sample is the source of the 23 T cell receptor beta chains below, sequenced in a study of T-cell memory formation after mild COVID-19. TCRdb fed the 5' RACE reads into MiXCR, producing one record per CDR3 protein. The data contain roughly 120,000 distinct CDR3 sequences, approximately 15% of them seen just once; the ten biggest clones take up roughly 13%. The sequencing input was PBMCs or a T cell subset sorted from them (not recorded which). These receptors were collected from an adult woman who had mild COVID-19 (a few samples of this study predate the infection). Cell type and time point are not known.

The chain joins TRBV3-1 to TRBJ1-2; D might be TRBD1 (5 bases). Germline V gene lookup returns CDR1 LGHDT and CDR2 YNNKEL (reference sequence). The CDR3 consists of 15 residues. Trimming cost V 0 bases and J 4 bases, with 12 bases left between them. The CDR3 sequence is CASSQDPRGVYGYTF. In nucleotides, the CDR3 is TGTGCCAGCAGCCAAGATCCCCGGGGCGTCTATGGCTACACCTTC.

The chain combines TRBV20-1 with TRBJ2-1, with 7 bases fitting TRBD2. Germline values: CDR1 DFQATT, CDR2 SNEGSKA (reference sequence). CDR3 length equals 14 residues. V was pared by 6 bases and J by 6 bases, with 11 bases of the junction left unmatched. CDR3 in amino acids: CSAPRTRGPNEQFF. The CDR3, as DNA: TGCAGTGCCCCCCGGACTAGAGGTCCCAATGAGCAGTTCTTC.

J is TRBJ2-1 and V is TRBV7-2; 9 bases line up with TRBD1. This CDR3 has 14 amino acids. The V gene end was trimmed by 1 base and the J gene end by 10 bases; junction bases not matched to a gene: 5. The germline V gene encodes CDR1 SGHTA and CDR2 FQGNSA. The DNA of the CDR3 is TGTGCCAGCAGCTTAGGGGGACAGGGCGAAGAGCAGTTCTTC. It translates to CASSLGGQGEEQFF.

The CDR3 reads CASSPPGYREAFF. The CDR3, as DNA: TGCGCCAGCAGCCCCCCGGGGTATAGAGAAGCTTTCTTT. This rearrangement joins TRBV5-1 to TRBJ1-1; D not certain. The V end lost 4 bases, the J end lost 8 bases, and 15 bases lay between the germline ends. CDR1 and CDR2 (germline): SGHRS, YFSETQ. The CDR3 runs to 13 residues. Using reference TRBV5-1 and TRBJ1-1 for the parts outside the CDR3, the full variable domain is KAGVTQTPRYLIKTRGQQVTLSCSPISGHRSVSWYQQTPGQGLQFLFEYFSETQRNKGNFPGRFSGRQFSNSRSEMNVSTLELGDSALYLCASSPPGYREAFFGQGTRLTVV.

This clonotype appeared a few times. This sequence joins TRBV29-1 and TRBJ2-3; D gene unclear. V was shortened by 7 bases and J by 2 bases, with 10 bases between the two germline ends. The CDR3 totals 12 residues. Germline V lookup: CDR1 SQVTM, CDR2 ANQGSEA. CDR3 DNA sequence: TGCAGCGGGGCCCGAAACACAGATACGCAGTATTTT. It encodes CSGARNTDTQYF.

This rearrangement joins TRBV29-1 to TRBJ2-3, with no clear D. Germline lookup yields CDR1 SQVTM and CDR2 ANQGSEA. This CDR3 contains 12 residues. V was clipped by 7 bases and J by 3 bases, with 11 bases between them. The CDR3 bases are TGCAGCGGCCTCCAGTGGACAGATACGCAGTATTTT. Its translation is CSGLQWTDTQYF.

The CDR3 here is CASSSRLAEQFF. CDR3 DNA: TGTGCCAGCAGTTCCAGACTAGCAGAGCAGTTCTTC. The chain couples TRBV12-3 or TRBV12-4 to TRBJ2-1; TRBD2 aligns across 7 bases. CDR3 length equals 12 residues. With 4 bases clipped from V and 10 bases from J, the junction kept 4 bases outside the gene matches.

The chain couples TRBV2 to TRBJ2-3, with a possible D match to TRBD2 (6 bases). This CDR3 has 19 amino acids. V was trimmed by 2 bases and J by 3 bases, leaving 24 bases between them. CDR1 SNHLY and CDR2 FYNNEI come from the germline V gene. CDR3 bases: TGTGCCAGCAGTGAAATCCGTCGGGTTACTAGCAGGGCAACAGATACGCAGTATTTT. Residues: CASSEIRRVTSRATDTQYF.

V and J are TRBV30 and TRBJ1-5, with TRBD1 matching 7 bases. There are 18 residues in the CDR3. Per the germline V gene, CDR1 is GTSNPN and CDR2 is SVGIG (reference sequence). With 0 bases clipped from V and 1 base from J, the junction kept 12 bases outside the gene matches. The CDR3 reads CAWSVKGALQLSNQPQHF. The CDR3 DNA reads as TGTGCCTGGAGTGTAAAGGGGGCACTACAACTCAGCAATCAGCCCCAGCATTTT.

The chain couples TRBV4-3 to TRBJ2-3; no reliable D call. The CDR3 has 13 amino acids. The germline V gene encodes CDR1 LGHNA and CDR2 YSLEER. Trimming cost V 2 bases and J 9 bases, with 12 bases left between them. The CDR3 DNA is TGCGCCAGCAGCCAAAACAGAGGATCGACGCAGTATTTT. It translates to CASSQNRGSTQYF.

This clonotype was picked up a small number of times. The gene calls are TRBV12-3 or TRBV12-4 and TRBJ2-3; 8 bases match TRBD2. V lost 6 bases, J lost 6 bases, and 8 bases stayed unmatched. The CDR3 extends over 14 amino acids. The DNA of the CDR3 is TGTGCCAGCAGGGATCCCGGGGGGGCGGATACGCAGTATTTT. It encodes CASRDPGGADTQYF.

The chain couples TRBV7-2 to TRBJ2-1; 8 positions match TRBD2. The germline V gene has CDR1 SGHTA and CDR2 FQGNSA. The CDR3 loop spans 14 amino acids. With 7 bases clipped from V and 5 bases from J, the junction kept 7 bases outside the gene matches. The CDR3 region is CASKREKYDNEQFF. CDR3 sequence (DNA): TGTGCCAGCAAGCGGGAGAAGTATGACAATGAGCAGTTCTTC.

There are many counts of this clonotype. CDR3 protein: CASSPTTASPEQYF. CDR3 nucleotides: TGTGCCAGCAGCCCGACGACCGCGTCGCCCGAGCAGTACTTC. This chain uses TRBV7-9 with TRBJ2-7, with D hard to call. The CDR3 totals 14 residues. CDR1 and CDR2 (germline): SEHNR, FQNEAQ (reference sequence). The ends were cut back, 5 bases at V and 6 bases at J, with 17 bases in the middle.

The CDR3 DNA is TGCGCCAGCAGCCCACGACAGGGGGCCGGGGAGCTGTTTTTT. Protein product: CASSPRQGAGELFF. V is TRBV5-1 and J is TRBJ2-2; 9 bases are a match to TRBD1. V lost 4 bases to trimming and J lost 6 bases; unmatched junction nucleotides: 4. CDR3 length: 14 residues. Germline V gene sequence: CDR1 SGHRS, CDR2 YFSETQ.

This clonotype was seen a handful of times. The chain is built from TRBV7-3 and TRBJ1-5, with 7 bases aligning to TRBD1. This CDR3 has 15 amino acids. V dropped 2 bases and J dropped 7; count of bases not matched to a gene: 8. Germline lookup yields CDR1 SGHTA and CDR2 FQGTGA. The CDR3 DNA sequence: TGTGCCAGCAGCTTACTGTACAGGGGTGGCCAGCCCCAGCATTTT. Its protein product is CASSLLYRGGQPQHF.

This clonotype was counted only a few times. This chain joins TRBV18 and TRBJ2-1; the D call may be TRBD1 or TRBD2 (5 bases each). This CDR3 comprises 12 residues. V lost 4 bases, J lost 5 bases, and 6 bases lay in between. The germline CDR1 and CDR2 sequences are KGHSH and LQKENI. The CDR3: CASSRDDNEQFF. The CDR3 nucleotides read TGTGCCAGCTCACGGGACGACAATGAGCAGTTCTTC.

This clonotype was detected a few times. V is TRBV7-8 and J is TRBJ2-3; 13 nucleotides agree with TRBD2. The CDR3 sequence is 15 residues long. With V trimmed by 5 bases and J by 4 bases, 3 bases remained unmatched. CDR1 is SGHVS and CDR2 is FQNEAQ in the germline V gene. CDR3 in amino acids: CASSQLAGGPDTQYF. In DNA form, the CDR3 reads TGTGCCAGCAGCCAACTAGCGGGAGGGCCAGATACGCAGTATTTT.

This chain joins TRBV18 and TRBJ2-3; D possibly corresponds to TRBD2 (5 bases). Germline V gene data show CDR1 as KGHSH and CDR2 as LQKENI. With 5 bases removed from V and 2 bases from J, the gap between germline ends came to 20 bases. This CDR3 contains 17 residues. The CDR3 coding sequence is TGTGCCAGCTCAGCCCCGCCGAGGGTGGGGTCCACAGATACGCAGTATTTT. Translated, it gives CASSAPPRVGSTDTQYF.

The rearrangement links TRBV2 to TRBJ2-1, with D perhaps TRBD1 or TRBD2 (5 bases each). Germline V gene lookup returns CDR1 SNHLY and CDR2 FYNNEI. This CDR3 is 14 amino acids long. V lost 2 bases to trimming and J lost 4 bases, with 9 bases between them. The CDR3 DNA reads as TGTGCCAGCAGTGAACTAGCAGGGTACAATGAGCAGTTCTTC. Residues: CASSELAGYNEQFF.

This chain connects TRBV12-3 or TRBV12-4 to TRBJ1-1, with D perhaps matching TRBD1 (6 bases). Deletions cut 3 bases from V and 5 bases from J, with 16 bases between. The CDR3 totals 15 residues. CDR3 coding DNA: TGTGCCAGCAGTTTCGGGGGCGGGGGGCGTACTGAAGCTTTCTTT. This encodes CASSFGGGGRTEAFF.

The V and J genes are TRBV4-2 and TRBJ2-3, with 7 bases identical to TRBD2. The V gene's germline CDR1 is LGHNA and CDR2 YNFKEQ. Germline trimming cut 3 bases from V and 5 bases from J; bases unmatched to any gene: 11. This CDR3 has 16 amino acids. The DNA for the CDR3 is TGTGCCAGCAGCCAGTTGGTCGGGGGGACGGTAGATACGCAGTATTTT. This codes for CASSQLVGGTVDTQYF.

Regarding this clonotype: At one of its ends the junction is not consistent with the germline gene, which may arise from a read error. V gene TRBV7-9 combines with J gene TRBJ2-7, with TRBD1 matching over 8 bases. This CDR3 region has 14 residues. Germline CDR1 and CDR2: SEHNR and FQNEAQ (reference sequence). Written as DNA, the CDR3 is TGTGCCATCAGCTTAGACGTGACAGGGGCCGAGCAGTACTTC. This encodes CAISLDVTGAEQYF.

The rearrangement joins TRBV4-3 to TRBJ2-2, with D possibly TRBD1 on 6 matching bases. The CDR3 sequence is 17 residues long. With 0 bases removed from V and 11 bases from J, the gap between germline ends came to 22 bases. Germline loops: CDR1 LGHNA, CDR2 YSLEER. This CDR3 reads CASSQDLGQGVTGELFF. In DNA, the CDR3 is TGCGCCAGCAGCCAAGATCTAGGGCAGGGTGTGACAGGAGAGCTGTTTTTT.